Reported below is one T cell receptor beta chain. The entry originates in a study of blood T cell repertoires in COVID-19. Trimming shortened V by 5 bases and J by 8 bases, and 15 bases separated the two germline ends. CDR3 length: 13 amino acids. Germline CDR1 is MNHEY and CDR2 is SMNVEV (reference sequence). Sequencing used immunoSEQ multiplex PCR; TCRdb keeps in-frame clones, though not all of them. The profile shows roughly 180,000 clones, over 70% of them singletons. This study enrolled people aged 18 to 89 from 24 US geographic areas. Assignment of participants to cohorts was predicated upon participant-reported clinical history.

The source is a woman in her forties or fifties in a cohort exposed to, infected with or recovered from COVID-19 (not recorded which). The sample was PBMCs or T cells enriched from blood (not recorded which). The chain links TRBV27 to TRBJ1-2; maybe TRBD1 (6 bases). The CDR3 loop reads CASSLGGGRGYTF. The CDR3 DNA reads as TGTGCCAGCAGTCTAGGGGGGGGGCGCGGCTACACCTTC.